This T cell receptor (beta chain) is drawn from a study of identical twins (dated by TCRdb to 2016 to 2017). Describing the broader study: The study deep-sequenced TCR alpha and beta repertoires from monozygotic twins, unrelated adults of various ages and cord blood to test whether fetal clonotypes persist. Replicate twin experiments were performed at different times using different library preparation protocols to rule out contamination. What the research found in general, with its limitations: Out-of-frame TCR alpha sharing in monozygotic twins was systematically underestimated by recombination models, whereas sharing between unrelated individuals was in agreement with the recombination models. Because the same donors could not be followed over many years, conclusions were based on cross-sectional statistical analysis. Fewer insertions were carried by abundant cord blood beta clonotypes, a similar but weaker trend appeared in young adult naive repertoires, and no such trend appeared in memory repertoires. Invariant T cells such as MAIT and iNKT could partly confound zero-insertion analyses, although diverse VJ usage argued against such confounding for most clonotypes. Out-of-frame TCR alpha sequences shared between twins showed an excess of low generation-probability sequences compared with coincidental sharing between unrelated individuals. The excess sharing between twins in beta out-of-frame sequences was weaker because fewer shared sequences reduced the signal-to-noise ratio.

A note on this clonotype: The specificity of this receptor is unknown. The conserved closing phenylalanine or tryptophan is absent in this CDR3, likely reflecting a read error.

Every donor in the study was a healthy Caucasian. Library generation was performed with 5' RACE. TCRdb lists the instrument as Illumina HiSeq 2000. A universal primer binding site was introduced by template switching, and a unique molecular identifier was present in the final cDNA, enabling accurate counting of TCR cDNA molecules. First-strand cDNA for TCR alpha and beta chains was synthesized from specific primers in the conserved constant-segment region. To control for contamination, each cDNA library was double barcoded with a SMART-Mk sample barcode plus Illumina barcodes. Two successive PCR steps introduced TruSeq adapter sequences along with Illumina sample barcodes. The TCR alpha and beta cDNA libraries were sequenced on the Illumina HiSeq platform using custom primers. On the authors' methods: MiGEC was used to process raw reads and extract unique molecular identifiers, and MiXCR was used to find CDR3 positions. Recombination models were inferred per individual with the repgenHMM and IGoR tools using an EM algorithm. Shared clonotypes were analyzed with the tcR package in R, and sharing was normalized by the product of cloneset sizes. Out-of-frame nonproductive sequences were analyzed to study raw recombination free of thymic and clonal selection effects. TCRdb's own reprocessing of the public reads used fastp at Q25 and MiXCR and kept productive beta chains. A single entry per CDR3 protein holds the most common genes and DNA from its merged rows. For this entry, the V and J calls and clone size follow TCRdb and not the study's own pipeline. The sample data list 1.5 million to 2 million distinct CDR3 sequences, and around a third of these were observed just once. Of the sample, over 0.25% falls within the top ten clones.

Sequencing was done on a sample of cord blood. The sequence came from a newborn girl in good health.

CDR3 reads: CASSVAGGYNEQYY. The sequenced DNA is TGTGCCAGCAGCGTAGCGGGGGGATACAATGAGCAGTACTAC. The chain links TRBV9 with TRBJ2-7, with 7 bases in between that match TRBD2. The CDR3 is 14 residues long, counting both termini. The retained sequence is limited to the CDR3, 42 bases, with the frame set at the first base. Taken from the germline V gene, the CDR1 and CDR2 loops are SGDLS and YYNGEE. Here V drops 0 bases and J drops 7 bases, and the junction holds 7 bases not matched to any gene.